This TCR beta chain was retrieved from a study of blood T cell repertoires in COVID-19. Looking at the study overall: Sources were T cells, B-cell-depleted T cells, or PBMCs; the material itself was cDNA or gDNA.

Germline loops: CDR1 KGHDR, CDR2 SFDVKD. The CDR3 sequence is 14 residues long. V dropped 4 bases and J dropped 2; count of bases not matched to a gene: 3. Per the authors' pipeline: Using reference gene primer amplification, nucleated cell counts were estimated. Measured with immunoSEQ multiplex PCR; TCRdb has only the in-frame clones, and not every one. V, J and clone size derive from that table, while D and trimming were established from the DNA sequence. Of about 230,000 clones listed, roughly 84% are singletons. The sample consisted of peripheral blood. This rearrangement joins TRBV24-1 to TRBJ1-2, with 7 bases that match TRBD1. This TCR was sampled from a woman in her forties or fifties with acute or convalescent COVID-19. DNA for the CDR3: TGTGCCACCAGTGAATCGGGACAGAACTATGGCTACACCTTC. Residues: CATSESGQNYGYTF.